One TCR beta chain is described in this entry. The target of this receptor is not known. No quality values exist for individual bases; no much larger clone is one base distant. The cohort comprised hundreds of healthy bone marrow donors. All cohort members were sampled while nominally healthy, although unrecorded immune exposures were likely present. The donor tested CMV seropositive, placing the donor among the approximately 290 seropositive members of the cohort. A peripheral blood sample was collected from each donor, and TCR beta sequencing was performed on peripheral blood mononuclear cells. Genomic DNA was extracted from the blood cell samples with the Qiagen DNeasy Blood Extraction Kit. Reading from cysteine to phenylalanine, the CDR3 counts 14 amino acids. The only DNA kept is the CDR3, 42 bases in frame from the first base. From V the trimming removes 6 bases and from J it removes 3 bases, while the gene matches leave 3 bases of the junction unaccounted for. Taken from the germline V gene (reference sequence), the CDR1 and CDR2 loops are LNHDA and SQIVND.

The library was built by means of the immunoSEQ multiplex PCR assay. For the multiplex PCR, a mixture combining 60 forward primers for TCR Vbeta segments and 13 reverse primers for TCR Jbeta segments was used. The CDR3 region of rearranged TCR beta genes was amplified from genomic DNA by a multiplex PCR assay. The Illumina HiSeq System was used to sequence the amplified TCR beta libraries as 87-base-pair reads. The authors' pipeline ran thus. A later analysis counted about 76 million unique TCR beta chains across the 666 repertoires, and roughly 10 million of these chains were shared by at least two donors. Raw reads were error-corrected and collapsed into unique sequences by a nearest-neighbor algorithm in which closely related sequences were merged to remove PCR and sequencing errors. CDR3 sequences were aligned to IMGT reference sequences to assign V, D and J gene segments. For a sequence to be retained, a match of at least six nucleotides was required to both a V gene segment and a J gene segment. A rearrangement was called productive if the CDR3 had no stop codons and remained in frame with V and J, and every other rearrangement was called non-productive. CDR3 was defined by IMGT convention, running from the second conserved V-encoded cysteine to the conserved J-encoded phenylalanine. In an earlier analysis of more than 550 of the donors, sequences lacking an unambiguous match to a single V gene segment were excluded. In an earlier analysis of around 600 of the donors, V segments were called functional above 56.7% productive rearrangements and were called segregating when the between-donor standard deviation exceeded 5%. A statistical classification framework was developed to diagnose cytomegalovirus status using the catalog of TCR beta chain sequences. V and J gene assignment, in a later analysis, came from comparing TCR nucleotide sequences with IMGT/GENE-DB human TR gene sequences. In a later analysis, CDR3 sequences and most-parsimonious VDJ recombination scenarios were assigned using the TCRdist pipeline. In a later analysis, each TCR beta chain was defined by its CDR3 amino acid sequence together with its V-gene family, and reads lacking a unique V-gene family were excluded. A later analysis removed 500 to 650 highly shared, low-generation-probability nucleotide sequences to deal with suspected cross-contamination and a sequencing artifact. In a later analysis, a clonal expansion index for each public chain was calculated from normalized within-repertoire ranks of inferred template counts. A later analysis computed generation probabilities with a VDJ recombination model fitted to out-of-frame rearrangements, and checked the results against IGoR. Hypergeometric tests were used in a later analysis to score TCR-TCR, TCR-HLA and TCR-CMV co-occurrence, with a repertoire-size bias correction applied to the TCR pairs. False discovery rates were estimated in a later analysis by permuting HLA or CMV assignments 20 times. In a later analysis, co-occurring TCRs were grouped using DBSCAN, and TCRdist sequence similarity was added for clustering within HLA-allele-positive subsets. Repertoires with fewer than 30,000 or more than 120,000 public chains were left out of co-occurrence clustering, as were a few repertoires with anomalous nucleotide sharing. The immuneACCESS repertoire file appears here via TCRdb, limited to in-frame rearrangements. These files lack a portion of the clones; in checked studies, under half of the deficit traces to unresolved V genes, and the cause of the others is not known. V and J calls and clone size are as listed in that table; D and trimming were resolved from the DNA. In all, the sample holds 150,000 to 200,000 clones, and around 80% of those were seen once. Roughly 12% of the sample comes from the top ten.

These data originate in a study of cytomegalovirus exposure and HLA in healthy donors (dated 2017 in TCRdb). Study-level background: An earlier analysis of approximately 600 of the donors reported 250 to 300 Gb of sequence data and around 110 million unique TCR beta sequences from 190 million or so T cells. In an earlier analysis of roughly 600 of the donors, high-throughput TCR beta sequencing was used to judge whether each TCR beta V gene segment behaved as functional or pseudogenic. The number of donors typed differed by locus, with about 629-630 for A, B, C, DRB1 and DQB1, around 520 for DQA1, about 610 for DPA1, and approximately 470 for DPB1. A later analysis re-examined previously published TCR beta repertoires from just over 650 donors and added high-resolution HLA genotyping to investigate patterns of TCR occurrence. Rather than using new phenotypic data, the later analysis identified candidate immune exposures from TCR beta sequences and from how often those sequences occurred across donors. The study used immunosequencing to profile the T cell repertoires of approximately 640 subjects and linked those repertoires to cytomegalovirus serostatus. All discovery cohort repertoires had been generated using a single sequencing platform. In a later genetic analysis, genome-wide SNP genotypes for about 55% of the roughly 700 donors were used, and that subset was treated as a discovery cohort. Donor age, sex, ethnicity and CMV serostatus were compiled alongside the repertoire data. The study aimed to test whether signatures of past pathogen exposure could be identified by cataloging public T cell receptors. Roughly 5 DR-DQ haplotypes were treated as single units for association and clustering because of strong linkage in the cohort. The genetic ancestry cluster associated with self-reported Caucasian donors included 70% to 85% of the 398 genotyped donors. HLA typing covered class I and class II loci at four-digit resolution. On average, 235,054 unique TCR beta nucleotide sequences were sequenced per donor among about 400 genotyped donors of the cohort, with roughly 18% of those sequences being non-productive. Along with the approximately 620-subject first cohort, a separate validation cohort of over 90 different subjects was used. About 310 gigabases of sequencing data and approximately 84 million unique TCR sequences were included in an early release covering around 600 HLA-typed donors. To predict cytomegalovirus infection status, the study brought together high-throughput TCR immunosequencing, statistical association of individual TCRs with disease status, and machine learning.

Results and caveats for the whole study, not just this receptor: The presence/absence analyses assumed that sequencing depth was roughly uniform across donors, and that assumption may not be true. At a false discovery rate of 0.05, a later analysis linked approximately 18,000 TCR beta sequences to specific HLA alleles. Several of the top co-occurrence clusters appeared to be linked to parvovirus B19, influenza, CMV and Epstein-Barr virus, according to a later analysis. In vitro tests confirmed that a few of the cytomegalovirus-associated TCR beta chains recognize cytomegalovirus antigens. The earlier analysis of about 600 of the donors excluded some 15 rarely observed V segments, including chromosome 9 orphons, because counts were too low. Strong co-occurrence of HLA alleles, especially DR and DQ, made assigning TCR associations to individual alleles difficult. Some IMGT-functional V segments, including TRBV6-2 and TRBV6-3, could not be told apart with the 87-base-pair reads, so those segments were excluded. CMV serostatus was the only immune exposure information available for the cohort. Because HLA typing was missing for some donors at each locus, association tests included only the typed subset. The sequencing pipeline was judged likely to have produced a cluster of highly shared sequence variants as a technical artifact. In a later genetic analysis, a missense DCLRE1C variant was associated with V-gene and J-gene trimming of TCR beta chains, and the association was replicated in an independent cohort. Cytomegalovirus status was reported to be diagnosed by the classifier with high specificity and sensitivity in both the original and validation cohorts. A further reported finding was that TCR beta sequences accurately predicted the HLA-A and HLA-B alleles for most subjects in the first cohort. In the study, some 160 TCR beta chains were listed as associated with cytomegalovirus. A later analysis found that most CMV-associated TCR beta chains appeared HLA-restricted, with HLA associations seemingly driven largely by CMV exposure. An earlier analysis of roughly 570 of the donors showed that most TCR beta V segments appeared in productive rearrangements either about 90% or about 30% of the time, which broadly matched IMGT annotations. This cohort had only TCR beta chains sequenced, and the lack of alpha or paired-chain data limited which features could be detected. Linkage disequilibrium might explain the correlated functional status among segregating V segments, but an unknown experimental factor could not be excluded. In a later analysis, HLA-associated TCR beta chains were found to be more clonally expanded and to have lower generation probabilities than equally common non-associated chains. A later genetic analysis reported fewer N-insertions in productive TCRs among donors in an Asian-associated ancestry cluster than the roughly 650-donor mean. While some public TCRs were present in many individuals, most TCR sequences turned up only very rarely across donors. It was suggested by the authors that the approach could potentially be generalized to other disease states and immunological phenotypes. In a later analysis, TCR association rates were found to vary across HLA loci, with the most associated TCRs seen for DRB1 alleles and the fewest for HLA-C alleles.

This clonotype was sampled from a young man in good health and CMV-seropositive. The sequencing input was PBMCs. Recombination connected TRBV19 to TRBJ1-5, and TRBD1 aligns with 9 junction nucleotides. The bases are TGTGCCAGTAGGGGACAGGGTTTCAATCAGCCCCAGCATTTT. Its amino acids are CASRGQGFNQPQHF. The reference TRBV19 and TRBJ1-5 proteins fill in what lies around the CDR3, so the full variable domain reads DGGITQSPKYLFRKEGQNVTLSCEQNLNHDAMYWYRQDPGQGLRLIYYSQIVNDFQKGDIAEGYSVSREKKESFPLTVTSAQKNPTAFYLCASRGQGFNQPQHFGDGTRLSIL.